The T cell receptor beta chain under discussion was sequenced for a study of blood T cell repertoires in COVID-19. Study in general: The United States, Italy and Spain supplied acute and convalescent COVID-19 samples. The analysed material was cDNA or gDNA that came from T cells, B-cell-depleted T cells, or PBMCs.

In its sample, this clone was seen once. Looked up from germline, CDR1 is SGHDT and CDR2 is YYEEEE. The CDR3 contains 16 residues. The V gene lost 0 bases and the J gene lost 1 base, with 13 bases spanning the gap. In the source study's methods: Reference gene primer amplification gave estimated nucleated cell counts. The repertoire was sequenced with immunoSEQ multiplex PCR; TCRdb's copy has only in-frame clones and lacks some. The V and J calls and clone size come from that table; D and trimming were worked out from the DNA. The repertoire consists of approximately 250,000 clones, with 86% occurring once and the leading ten covering around 2.2%.

The TCR was taken from a man between 25 and 39 years old who had recovered from COVID-19. Sample: peripheral blood. The rearrangement joins TRBV5-6 to TRBJ1-1; unclear D gene. Here the CDR3 reads CASSLGTPLRNTEAFF. DNA of the CDR3: TGTGCCAGCAGCTTGGGGACTCCGCTTCGGAACACTGAAGCTTTCTTT.